The next 7 T cell receptor beta chains were all read from a single sample in a study of T cells in Graves' hyperthyroidism and ophthalmopathy. There were TCR beta CDR3 regions amplified from RNA transcripts. Researchers ran a first-round RT-PCR on the TCR CDR3 using the HTBI primer set. Each CDR3 protein is one row after TCRdb ran MiXCR on the multiplex PCR reads. The sample contains about 520,000 distinct CDR3 sequences, around a quarter of which appear only once. Sequencing was done on a sample of blood. These receptors came from a woman in her twenties or thirties with Graves' ophthalmopathy.

This clonotype was recorded a few times. It may be a read error: a sequence one base away is much more abundant. The genes are TRBV7-9 and TRBJ1-1; D is undetermined. Germline CDR1 SEHNR, CDR2 FQNEAQ (reference sequence). This CDR3 comprises 12 residues. CDR3 DNA sequence: TGTGCCAGCAGACGCACCCGTCATGAAGCTTGCTTT. Translation gives CASRRTRHEACF.

The gene calls are TRBV29-1 and TRBJ1-2; no firm D call. Per the germline V gene, CDR1 is SQVTM and CDR2 is ANQGSEA. Deletions cut 2 bases from V and 6 bases from J, with 13 bases between. This CDR3 contains 13 residues. CDR3 nucleotide sequence: TGCAGCGTTGAACGCGCGGTACGCAATGGCTACACCTTC. Its translation is CSVERAVRNGYTF.

This clonotype has ten or more counts. The V call is TRBV11-2, the J call TRBJ1-3; tentative D call: TRBD1 (6 bases). Trimming pared 0 bases from V and 1 base from J, leaving 7 bases between. This CDR3 contains 15 residues. CDR1 and CDR2 from the germline V gene are SGHAT and FQNNGV. The CDR3 region has the DNA TGTGCCAGCAGCTTAGAGGGGACATCTGGAAACACCATATATTTT. It encodes CASSLEGTSGNTIYF. The complete variable domain, with remaining parts taken from reference TRBV11-2 and TRBJ1-3, reads EAGVAQSPRYKIIEKRQSVAFWCNPISGHATLYWYQQILGQGPKLLIQFQNNGVVDDSQLPKDRFSAERLKGVDSTLKIQPAKLEDSAVYLCASSLEGTSGNTIYFGEGSWLTVV.

In this sample, this clonotype turned up many times. The V call is TRBV5-4, the J call TRBJ2-4, with TRBD1 matching over 7 bases. The germline V gene has CDR1 SGHNT and CDR2 YYREEE (reference sequence). The junction had 7 bases not matched to a gene; V was cut back by 4 bases and J by 0 bases. The CDR3 consists of 16 residues. CDR3 protein: CASSPDRTLAKNIQYF. The CDR3 DNA reads TGTGCCAGCAGCCCGGACAGGACCCTAGCCAAAAACATTCAGTACTTC. Full variable domain (rest looked up from reference TRBV5-4 and TRBJ2-4): ETGVTQSPTHLIKTRGQQVTLRCSSQSGHNTVSWYQQALGQGPQFIFQYYREEENGRGNFPPRFSGLQFPNYSSELNVNALELDDSALYLCASSPDRTLAKNIQYFGAGTRLSVL.

This clonotype was picked up a small number of times. The chain is built from TRBV6-5 and TRBJ2-2; D call uncertain. Germline V gene sequence: CDR1 MNHEY, CDR2 SVGAGI. This CDR3 region has 13 residues. The V gene lost 4 bases and the J gene lost 6 bases, with 9 bases spanning the gap. In nucleotides, the CDR3 is TGTGCCAGCAGTTCCATAGTGTCCGGGGAGCTGTTTTTT. Translated: CASSSIVSGELFF.

This clonotype was observed at least ten times. This chain joins TRBV7-2 and TRBJ1-6; D call uncertain. The CDR3 covers 14 residues. Germline lookup yields CDR1 SGHTA and CDR2 FQGNSA. V gave up 2 bases and J gave up 3 bases, with 5 bases separating them. CDR3 sequence (DNA): TGTGCCAGCAGCTTATGGATCTATAATTCACCCCTCCACTTT. This translates into CASSLWIYNSPLHF.

This clonotype was observed many times. The chain employs TRBV12-3 or TRBV12-4 and TRBJ1-5, with 10 bases matching TRBD1. This CDR3 region has 14 residues. Trimming at V came to 6 bases and at J to 4 bases, leaving 3 bases not matched to a gene. The CDR3 reads CASSSGQGNQPQHF. The CDR3 bases are TGTGCCAGCAGCTCGGGACAGGGGAATCAGCCCCAGCATTTT.